This T cell receptor (beta chain) is from a study of cytomegalovirus exposure and HLA in healthy donors. The V and J ends lost 3 bases and 4 bases, in that order; junction bases with no gene match: 8. The CDR3 loop spans 16 amino acids. Germline CDR1 reads SGHKS; CDR2 reads YYEKEE (reference sequence). Researchers ran the PCR with 60 Vbeta and 13 Jbeta primers. Profiled with immunoSEQ multiplex PCR; TCRdb holds only in-frame clones, not every one. The sample shows 200,000 to 250,000 clones, more than 75% of them seen only once. This sequence originates from a woman aged 40 to 49 in good health and CMV-seronegative. The sequenced sample consisted of PBMCs. The chain joins TRBV5-5 to TRBJ2-7, with 12 positions matching TRBD2. In nucleotides, the CDR3 is TGTGCCAGCAGCTCATTACTAGCGGGAGGAGGGTACGAGCAGTACTTC. This sequence encodes CASSSLLAGGGYEQYF.